This is a list of T cell receptor beta chains from one sample in a study of blood T cell repertoires in COVID-19. Clones were sequenced by immunoSEQ multiplex PCR, and TCRdb holds only the in-frame ones, with some missing. In the table there are around 140,000 clones, around 84% of which are singletons. The sequenced material came from peripheral blood. These receptors all stem from a man aged 30 to 39 with COVID-19, enrolled during active disease. Both conserved end residues are part of each CDR3. D genes are given only for firm matches. Clone size is shown for a subset of rows, as once, few, many or a class of expanded clone.

>.|.|TRBV5-5|TRBJ2-7
TGTGCCAGCAGCTTGACGACAGACTACGAGCAGTACTTC
CASSLTTDYEQYF
>.|.|TRBV6-5|TRBJ2-1
TGTGCCAGCAGAACCGGGACTCTGCAGTTCTTC
CASRTGTLQFF
>few|TRBD1|TRBV7-9|TRBJ1-5
TGTGCCAGCAGCCGAGGACAGGGCCCTAATCAGCCCCAGCATTTT
CASSRGQGPNQPQHF
>.|.|TRBV2|TRBJ1-2
TGTGCCAGCAGAGATGACAGTTTTGACTATGGCTACACCTTC
CASRDDSFDYGYTF
>.|.|TRBV21-1|TRBJ2-7
TGTGCCAGCAGCATGGGGGGGCGGGACTGCGTCTACGAGCAGTACTTC
CASSMGGRDCVYEQYF
>.|.|TRBV6-5|TRBJ1-1
TGTGCCAGCATGCGGGGCCACGCTGAAGCTTTCTTT
CASMRGHAEAFF
>.|.|TRBV7-9|TRBJ2-6
TGTGCCAGCAGCTTAGGGGCAGGCCAGCTTCCTGGGGCCAACGTCCTGACTTTC
CASSLGAGQLPGANVLTF
>few|.|TRBV27|TRBJ2-5
TGTGCCAGCAGTTTATATAGGGGAGAGACCCAGTACTTC
CASSLYRGETQYF
>few|.|TRBV5-4|TRBJ1-2
TGTGCCAGCAGACCTCGCCAGGCGAACTATGGCTACACCTTC
CASRPRQANYGYTF
>.|.|TRBV2|TRBJ1-4
TGTGCCAGCAAGTGGCAGGTGAATGAAAAACTGTTTTTT
CASKWQVNEKLFF
>.|TRBD1|TRBV9|TRBJ2-7
TGTGCCAGCAGCTCTACAGGGGTCCCCCCCCCATACGAGCAGTACTTC
CASSSTGVPPPYEQYF
>.|TRBD1|TRBV19|TRBJ1-4
TGTGCCAGTAGGAGCCGGGACAGGGGCTCGACTAATGAAAAACTGTTTTTT
CASRSRDRGSTNEKLFF
>.|TRBD1|TRBV7-2|TRBJ1-1
TGTGCCAGCAGTTTCCAGGGGGCTGGGACGAGCACTGAAGCTTTCTTT
CASSFQGAGTSTEAFF
>once|.|TRBV24-1|TRBJ2-1
TGTGCCACCAGTGGTTCGACAGGAGCCTATGAGCAGTTCTTC
CATSGSTGAYEQFF
>.|TRBD1|TRBV24-1|TRBJ2-6
TGTGCCACCAGTGATTCCGTGGGACAGGGGGCGAAGGGGGCCAACGTCCTGACTTTC
CATSDSVGQGAKGANVLTF
>once|.|TRBV28|TRBJ1-1
TGTGCCAGCAGTTTAATCCGGGGACACGTGAACACTGAAGCTTTCTTT
CASSLIRGHVNTEAFF
>.|TRBD1|TRBV18|TRBJ1-1
TGTGCCAGCTCACCCGGACAGGGGAGGGTGAACACTGAAGCTTTCTTT
CASSPGQGRVNTEAFF
>.|TRBD2|TRBV12-3/TRBV12-4|TRBJ2-7
TGTGCCAGCAGTTTCAGCGGGAGATACGAGCAGTACTTC
CASSFSGRYEQYF
>few|TRBD1|TRBV24-1|TRBJ2-7
TGTGCCACCAGTGATGACAGGGGCTACGAGCAGTACTTC
CATSDDRGYEQYF
>.|.|TRBV19|TRBJ1-2
TGTGCCAGTAGTGAACAGGGATTGAGTGGCTACACCTTC
CASSEQGLSGYTF
>once|TRBD2|TRBV3-1/TRBV3-2|TRBJ2-5
TGTGCCAGCAGCCAATGCGGGAGGGGCGCTGAGACCCAGTACTTC
CASSQCGRGAETQYF
>.|.|TRBV11-2|TRBJ2-2
TGTGCCAGCGCTCACCGGGACAAGAACACCGGGGAGCTGTTTTTT
CASAHRDKNTGELFF
>once|TRBD1|TRBV15|TRBJ2-5
TGTGCCACCAGCAGAACCGGGACAGGGCCAGATCGGACCCAGTACTTC
CATSRTGTGPDRTQYF
>once|.|TRBV30|TRBJ2-7
TGTGCCCAAGACAGAGCCTACGAGCAGTACTTC
CAQDRAYEQYF
>.|.|TRBV2|TRBJ2-7
TGTGCCAGCACCACACTGGGGTGGGAGAGCTCCTACGAGCAGTACTTC
CASTTLGWESSYEQYF
>.|.|TRBV10-1|TRBJ1-1
TGCGCCAGCAGTGACGGGGGAAAGACTGAAGCTTTCTTT
CASSDGGKTEAFF
>few|.|TRBV10-3|TRBJ2-6
TGTGCCATCAGCGAACCGGCAGGGCCTGGGGCCAACGTCCTGACTTTC
CAISEPAGPGANVLTF
>once|TRBD2|TRBV6-6|TRBJ2-7
TGTGCCAGCAGGTGGCGGGAGGACGCCGAGCAGTACTTC
CASRWREDAEQYF
>once|TRBD1|TRBV10-3|TRBJ1-1
TGTGCCATCAGTGAGTCCTACAGGGGGCTAGGTGCGAGCACTGAAGCTTTCTTT
CAISESYRGLGASTEAFF
>few|.|TRBV2|TRBJ2-3
TGTGCCAGCAGACTCGACAGGTTCGAGATAGATACGCAGTATTTT
CASRLDRFEIDTQYF
>.|TRBD1|TRBV9|TRBJ1-1
TGTGCCAGCAGCGTGTTACCGGGACAGGGACGGTCGGCCACTGAAGCTTTCTTT
CASSVLPGQGRSATEAFF
>many|TRBD1|TRBV6-4|TRBJ2-3
TGTGCCAGCAGTGACTCGACTGGACAGGGCACAGATACGCAGTATTTT
CASSDSTGQGTDTQYF
>.|.|TRBV11-2|TRBJ2-7
TGTGCCAGCGGCACCTACGAGCAGTACTTC
CASGTYEQYF
>.|.|TRBV15|TRBJ2-2
TGTGCCACCAGCAGCCCGGGTTCGGACAAAAACACCGGGGAGCTGTTTTTT
CATSSPGSDKNTGELFF
>.|.|TRBV19|TRBJ1-4
TGTGCCAGTAGTCTGGGACTCCAGCGGGCTAATGAAAAACTGTTTTTT
CASSLGLQRANEKLFF
>.|.|TRBV19|TRBJ1-5
TGTGCCAGTAGTACCGCGGGGGGTTATCAGCCCCAGCATTTT
CASSTAGGYQPQHF
>.|.|TRBV6-5|TRBJ1-2
TGTGCCGGCTCTCGGGATGGCAGGGGTAATTATGGCTACACCTTC
CAGSRDGRGNYGYTF
>.|TRBD1|TRBV7-8|TRBJ1-2
TGTGCCAGCAGCTTAGGATACAGGGGGCAGGCCTCGGATGGCTACACCTTC
CASSLGYRGQASDGYTF
>few|.|TRBV18|TRBJ2-5
TGTGCCAGCTCACTGGACTACCAAGAGACCCAGTACTTC
CASSLDYQETQYF
>.|.|TRBV11-2|TRBJ1-4
TGTGCCAGCAGCTTAGGGTCAGGAGAAAAACTGTTTTTT
CASSLGSGEKLFF
>.|TRBD2|TRBV9|TRBJ2-7
TGTGCCAGCAGCGCGCTAGCGGGACCCTCCTACGAGCAGTACTTC
CASSALAGPSYEQYF
>once|TRBD1|TRBV7-2|TRBJ2-1
TGTGCCAGCAGTCCCAACGACAGGGGGCTTCTGATCGGTGAGCAGTTCTTC
CASSPNDRGLLIGEQFF
>.|.|TRBV29-1|TRBJ1-2
TGCAGCGTTGATCCCGGTTCTGCCTACACCTTC
CSVDPGSAYTF
>.|TRBD2|TRBV4-1|TRBJ2-1
TGCGCCAGCAGCCTGGGCCCTAGCGGCCGGCGCAATGAGCAGTTCTTC
CASSLGPSGRRNEQFF
>once|TRBD1|TRBV11-2|TRBJ1-1
TGTGCCAGCAGCTTAGACCCAGACAGGGCTGAAGCTTTCTTT
CASSLDPDRAEAFF
>.|TRBD1|TRBV27|TRBJ2-2
TGTGCCAGCAGTTCCCAGGGGGTTACTGGGGAGCTGTTTTTT
CASSSQGVTGELFF
>.|.|TRBV30|TRBJ1-1
TGTGCCTGGAGTGCACTTATGAACACTGAAGCTTTCTTT
CAWSALMNTEAFF
>few|.|TRBV7-4|TRBJ1-1
TGTGCCAGCAGCCGCAAAGAGACAGGGAACACTGAAGCTTTCTTT
CASSRKETGNTEAFF